These T cell receptor beta chains were read from a single sample in a study of cytomegalovirus exposure and HLA in healthy donors. Generated by immunoSEQ multiplex PCR, the TCRdb table keeps only in-frame clones and is missing some. Here the sample table reports some 150,000 clones. The sequenced sample consisted of PBMCs. Receptors originate from a woman under 30 in good health and CMV-seronegative. CDR3s include the opening cysteine and the closing phenylalanine or tryptophan. Fields, in order: D gene, V gene, J gene, CDR3 DNA, CDR3 protein. The D gene is left open where the match is weak.

>TRBD1|TRBV10-3|TRBJ1-2
TGTGCCATCAGTGATTGGACAGGCGCTAACTATGGCTACACCTTC
CAISDWTGANYGYTF
>.|TRBV6-6|TRBJ1-1
TGTGCCAGCAGTTACGACCCACGGAGGAACGGAGCTTTCTTT
CASSYDPRRNGAFF
>TRBD2|TRBV5-5|TRBJ2-3
TGTGCCAGCGGTCGTGGAGGCGGACTAGCGGGAGGGTCAGATACGCAGTATTTT
CASGRGGGLAGGSDTQYF
>TRBD1|TRBV6-5|TRBJ1-6
TGTGCCAGCCAACAGACAGGGAGAAGTAATTCACCCCTCCACTTT
CASQQTGRSNSPLHF
>TRBD1|TRBV4-2|TRBJ1-1
TGTGCCAGCAGCCAAGATCAGGGGGACGAGGGGTCTGCTTTCTTT
CASSQDQGDEGSAFF
>.|TRBV7-3|TRBJ1-3
TGTGCCAGCAGCTTAGGGGGGGCGCCAGGAAACACCATATATTTT
CASSLGGAPGNTIYF
>TRBD2|TRBV7-8|TRBJ2-5
TGTGCCAGCAGCAAGGGACTAGCGGGAGGGGAAGAGACCCAGTACTTC
CASSKGLAGGEETQYF
>.|TRBV18|TRBJ1-1
TGTGCCAGCTCACGCGACTCGTCTGAAGCTTTCTTT
CASSRDSSEAFF
>.|TRBV19|TRBJ1-2
TGTGCCAGTAGTATAGGGGGAGGCCCTCGCTATGGCTACACCTTC
CASSIGGGPRYGYTF
>.|TRBV5-1|TRBJ1-2
TGCGCCAGCAGCTTGAATGAGGGAATCGATGGCTACACCTTC
CASSLNEGIDGYTF
>.|TRBV6-5|TRBJ1-1
TGTGCCAGCAGTTACGGGGAGTATAGTAACACTGAAGCTTTCTTT
CASSYGEYSNTEAFF
>.|TRBV6-6|TRBJ2-5
TGTGCCAGCATATCAGGGGAGACCCAGTACTTC
CASISGETQYF
>TRBD2|TRBV30|TRBJ2-2
TGTGCCTGGAGCTCTAGCGGGAACGGGGAGCTGTTTTTT
CAWSSSGNGELFF
>TRBD1|TRBV7-6|TRBJ1-2
TGTGCTGTTCCGGGACAGGGGCTCTTTGGCTACACCTTC
CAVPGQGLFGYTF
>TRBD2|TRBV30|TRBJ2-1
TGTGCCTGGACGGCGGGAGGACGAGAGCAGTTCTTC
CAWTAGGREQFF
>TRBD1|TRBV6-5|TRBJ1-5
TGTGCCAGCAGTTCCAGACAGGGCTATCAGCCCCAGCATTTT
CASSSRQGYQPQHF
>TRBD2|TRBV5-1|TRBJ2-1
TGCGCCAGCAGCTTGTTAGGGACTAGCGGCAATGAGCAGTTCTTC
CASSLLGTSGNEQFF
>.|TRBV4-1|TRBJ2-3
TGCGCCAGCAGCCAAGAAAGCGGACCCAGCACAGATACGCAGTATTTT
CASSQESGPSTDTQYF
>.|TRBV27|TRBJ1-1
TGTGCCAGCAGTTTCACAGGGAGCGCTGAAGCTTTCTTT
CASSFTGSAEAFF
>.|TRBV29-1|TRBJ1-1
TGCAGCGTCCGGATAGGGGACACTGAAGCTTTCTTT
CSVRIGDTEAFF
>TRBD2|TRBV19|TRBJ2-7
TGTGCCAGTACTCCCCCGACTAGCGGGAGGGACGAGCAGTACTTC
CASTPPTSGRDEQYF
>TRBD1|TRBV29-1|TRBJ2-2
TGCAGCGTTGAAGATCCTTGGACAGGGCGAACCGGGGAGCTGTTTTTT
CSVEDPWTGRTGELFF
>TRBD2|TRBV11-2|TRBJ2-5
TGTGCCAGCACCCCGACTAGCGGGAGGACTAGGGAGACCCAGTACTTC
CASTPTSGRTRETQYF
>.|TRBV30|TRBJ1-4
TGTGCCTGGAGTGCTGGCGCGGGGTCGGGTGAAAAACTGTTTTTT
CAWSAGAGSGEKLFF